This T cell receptor beta chain stems from a study of T cell changes during pregnancy in multiple sclerosis. Generated by immunoSEQ multiplex PCR, the TCRdb table keeps only in-frame clones and is missing some. The table lists around 19,000 clones, 87% of them singletons. The sequenced sample was CD8+ T cells from peripheral blood mononuclear cells, obtained in the third trimester of pregnancy. The receptor's source is a female donor in good health, enrolled as a control in a pregnancy study.

The CDR3 is CAPSTGGRTKQYF. For the CDR3, the DNA is TGTGCCCCGAGCACGGGCGGGAGGACTAAGCAGTACTTC. The gene calls are TRBV27 and TRBJ2-7; 8 bases line up with TRBD2. After removal of 11 bases from V and 8 bases from J, the junction contained 14 bases not matched to a gene. Per germline, CDR1 MNHEY and CDR2 SMNVEV (reference sequence). The CDR3 contains 13 residues.